The entry that follows covers one T cell receptor (beta chain) sequence. The antigen remains undetermined. The table came from immunoSEQ multiplex PCR; TCRdb's copy has only in-frame clones and leaves some out. This table has about 82,000 clones, under 90% appearing once. The sample comes from a study of T cell responses to AZD1222 COVID-19 vaccine. Whole-study results and caveats: Baseline serology detected seropositivity in only six AZD1222 recipients.

V was pared by 4 bases and J by 8 bases, with 9 bases of the junction left unmatched. The CDR3 totals 15 residues. Germline CDR1 is SGHAT and CDR2 is FQDESV (reference sequence). The starting material was peripheral blood, obtained 28 days after the second AZD1222 dose. The receptor was isolated from an adult who received the AZD1222 COVID-19 vaccine. This chain uses TRBV11-1 with TRBJ2-7; 12 bases align to TRBD2. The CDR3 DNA follows: TGTGCCAGCAGCTCTAGCGGGAGGGACCTTCGGAAGCAGTACTTC. Translating it yields CASSSSGRDLRKQYF.